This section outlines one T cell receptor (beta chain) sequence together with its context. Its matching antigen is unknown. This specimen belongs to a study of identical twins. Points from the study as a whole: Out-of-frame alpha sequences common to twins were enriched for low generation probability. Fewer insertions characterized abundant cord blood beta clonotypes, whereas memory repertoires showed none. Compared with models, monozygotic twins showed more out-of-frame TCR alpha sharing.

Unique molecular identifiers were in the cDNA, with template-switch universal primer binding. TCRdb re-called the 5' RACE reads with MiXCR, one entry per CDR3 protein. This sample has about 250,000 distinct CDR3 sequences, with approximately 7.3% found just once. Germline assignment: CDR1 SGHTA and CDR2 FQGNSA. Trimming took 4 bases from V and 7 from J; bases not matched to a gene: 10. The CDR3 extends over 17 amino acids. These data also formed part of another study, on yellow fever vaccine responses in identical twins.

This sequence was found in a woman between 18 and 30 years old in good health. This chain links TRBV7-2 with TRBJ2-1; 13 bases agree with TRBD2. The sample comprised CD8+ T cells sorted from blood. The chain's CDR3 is CASSSRLAGGRGNEQFF. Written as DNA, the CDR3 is TGTGCCAGCAGCTCCCGACTAGCGGGGGGCCGTGGGAATGAGCAGTTCTTC.